The clone carrying this TCR beta chain has only a few counts. Its specificity is not known. This specimen comes from a study of beta chain features in type 1 diabetes. Study at large: Summed over all samples, the examined sorted cells came to more than 85 million. Study observations and caveats: Naive, central memory and Treg TCRB repertoires seemed to resemble each other more closely in patients than they did in healthy donors. Individuals with type 1 diabetes displayed fewer insertions and more deletions at VDJ junctions. For Type 1 diabetes patients, all four CD4+ subsets carried TCRB CDR3s that were moderately but significantly shorter.

The isolated RNA, all of it, was reverse transcribed, so expressed TCRB transcripts were what got sequenced. Generated by immunoSEQ multiplex PCR, the TCRdb table keeps only in-frame clones and is missing some. The sample contains roughly 350,000 clones, roughly 9.6% of which appear only once. Germline loops: CDR1 MDHEN, CDR2 SYDVKM. The CDR3 is 15 amino acids. Trimming removed 2 bases at V and 8 bases at J, with 18 bases between. The sequence was collected from a woman between 25 and 40 years old in good health. The chain is built from TRBV28 and TRBJ1-2, with D maybe TRBD1 (5 bases). The sequencing input was naive CD4+ T cells from blood. The CDR3 region is CASSLDARGRGGYTF. For the CDR3, the DNA is TGTGCCAGCAGTTTAGACGCGCGGGGCCGGGGGGGCTACACCTTC.